This T cell receptor (beta chain) was sequenced in a study of technical replicates of blood from several donors. Repertoires were generated with immunoSEQ multiplex PCR, while TCRdb's copy carries only in-frame clones and drops some. The data hold 70,000 to 85,000 clones, with under 95% observed a single time. V was clipped by 3 bases and J by 6 bases, with 20 bases between them. Per the germline V gene, CDR1 is KGHSH and CDR2 is LQKENI. The CDR3 loop spans 16 amino acids. Sequencing input: T cells isolated from PBMCs. This chain connects TRBV18 to TRBJ1-2; D is ambiguous. The TCR originated in a human donor in good health. CDR3 nucleotide sequence: TGTGCCAGCTCACCGGGCCAGATCCCTTCAAAAAATGGCTACACCTTC. Residues: CASSPGQIPSKNGYTF.